This T cell receptor (beta chain) originates from a study of T-cell reconstitution after alpha-beta-depleted transplantation in children. The CDR3 sequence is 14 residues long. V gave up 3 bases and J gave up 5 bases; unmatched junction bases: 5. The V gene's germline CDR1 is DFQATT and CDR2 SNEGSKA (reference sequence). Study-level points and caveats: Newly produced T cells mostly accounted for T-cell counts and diversity one year post-transplant. It was reported that alpha-beta T cells came from several hundred expanded graft clones (about two months after transplant). There were some patients whose high TCRbeta diversity at day 60 came from surviving recipient T cells and thymic progenitors.

As it was prepared, the TCRbeta library received unique molecular identifiers. TCRdb re-called the PCR reads with MiXCR, one entry per CDR3 protein. The sample holds 350,000 to 500,000 distinct CDR3 sequences, 43% seen once. This clonotype was observed at least ten times. The antigen is unknown. The chain is built from TRBV20-1 and TRBJ2-7, with 12 bases matching TRBD1. Sequencing used PBMCs, obtained before TCRalphabeta/CD19-depleted stem cell transplant. The receptor comes from a girl aged 2 to 9 with aplastic anemia, due to receive a stem cell transplant. CDR3 amino acids: CSASFGTGGDEQYF. DNA of the CDR3: TGCAGTGCTAGCTTCGGGACAGGGGGCGACGAGCAGTACTTC.